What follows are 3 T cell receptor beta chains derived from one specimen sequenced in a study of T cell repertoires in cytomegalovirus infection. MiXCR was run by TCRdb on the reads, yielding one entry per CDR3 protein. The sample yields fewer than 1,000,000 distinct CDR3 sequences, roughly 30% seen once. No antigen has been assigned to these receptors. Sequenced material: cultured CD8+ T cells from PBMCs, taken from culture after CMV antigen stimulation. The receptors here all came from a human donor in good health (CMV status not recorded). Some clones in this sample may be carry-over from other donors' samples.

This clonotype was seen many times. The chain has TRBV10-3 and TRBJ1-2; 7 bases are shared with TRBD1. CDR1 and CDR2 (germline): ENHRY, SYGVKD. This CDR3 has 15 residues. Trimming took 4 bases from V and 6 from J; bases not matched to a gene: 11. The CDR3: CAISGRGTDSHGYTF. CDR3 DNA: TGTGCCATCAGTGGGAGGGGGACAGACAGCCATGGCTACACCTTC.

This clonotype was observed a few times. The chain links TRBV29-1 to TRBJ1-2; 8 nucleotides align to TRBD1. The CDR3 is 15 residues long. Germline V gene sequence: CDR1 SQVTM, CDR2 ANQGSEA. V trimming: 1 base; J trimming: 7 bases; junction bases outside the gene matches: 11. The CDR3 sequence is CSVEGAPDRGVGYTF. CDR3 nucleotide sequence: TGCAGCGTTGAAGGAGCTCCAGACAGGGGCGTTGGCTACACCTTC.

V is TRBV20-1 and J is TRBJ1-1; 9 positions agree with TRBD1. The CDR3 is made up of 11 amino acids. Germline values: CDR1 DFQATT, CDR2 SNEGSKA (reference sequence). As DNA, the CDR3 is TGCAGCACAGGGGGCAACACTGAAGCTTTCTTT. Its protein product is CSTGGNTEAFF.